Below, 7 T cell receptor beta chains from the same sample are listed, as sequenced in a study of T cell responses to AZD1222 COVID-19 vaccine. The table came from immunoSEQ multiplex PCR; TCRdb's copy has only in-frame clones and leaves some out. In the table there are tens of thousands of clones, over 75% of which are singletons. This material consisted of peripheral blood, taken on day 0 of AZD1222 vaccination. Source of these receptors: an adult in good health.

This clone was found a few times. In DNA, the CDR3 is TGCGCCAGCAGTGAGTCAACACAGAACACTGAAGCTTTCTTT. The encoded protein is CASSESTQNTEAFF. The gene calls are TRBV10-2 and TRBJ1-1; unclear D gene. The CDR3 runs 14 residues. Per the germline V gene, CDR1 is WSHSY and CDR2 is SAAADI. V was cut by 0 bases and J by 1 base, with 6 bases left in between.

The V call is TRBV4-3, the J call TRBJ2-3; TRBD2 aligns across 7 bases. The V and J ends lost 0 bases and 2 bases, in that order; junction bases with no gene match: 2. This CDR3 has 15 residues. CDR1 and CDR2 from the germline V gene are LGHNA and YSLEER. The CDR3 loop is CASSQEAGITDTQYF. The DNA for the CDR3 is TGCGCCAGCAGCCAAGAAGCGGGGATCACAGATACGCAGTATTTT.

This chain joins TRBV2 and TRBJ1-2, with D unresolved. From germline, CDR1 is SNHLY and CDR2 FYNNEI. The CDR3 length is 14 residues. The V end lost 4 bases, the J end lost 2 bases, and 11 bases lay between the germline ends. Here the CDR3 DNA reads TGTGCCAGCAGTGTCTTACCGGGGAACTATGGCTACACCTTC. Encoded protein: CASSVLPGNYGYTF.

The chain employs TRBV7-9 and TRBJ2-7; 7 bases are a match to TRBD2. Germline V gene lookup returns CDR1 SEHNR and CDR2 FQNEAQ (reference sequence). The CDR3 is 13 residues long. After removal of 5 bases from V and 6 bases from J, the junction contained 7 bases not matched to a gene. CDR3 loop: CASSPLGGGEQYF. DNA for the CDR3: TGTGCCAGCAGCCCTCTGGGGGGGGGCGAGCAGTACTTC.

The rearrangement uses TRBV5-1 and TRBJ2-5; D is perhaps TRBD1 (7 bases). There are 14 residues in the CDR3. Germline assignment: CDR1 SGHRS and CDR2 YFSETQ. The V gene lost 0 bases and the J gene lost 4 bases, with 10 bases spanning the gap. The CDR3 coding sequence is TGCGCCAGCAGCTTGGGGAGGGGGCGAGAGACCCAGTACTTC. It is translated as CASSLGRGRETQYF.

The rearrangement uses TRBV5-1 and TRBJ1-2; 8 nucleotides agree with TRBD1. CDR1 SGHRS and CDR2 YFSETQ come from the germline V gene. The CDR3 is 16 amino acids. After removal of 0 bases from V and 1 base from J, the junction contained 5 bases not matched to a gene. DNA for the CDR3: TGCGCCAGCAGCTTGGCGCAGGGGGCGATTAACTATGGCTACACCTTC. Amino acid sequence: CASSLAQGAINYGYTF.

The V gene is TRBV5-6, the J gene TRBJ2-3, with a weak D call TRBD1 (6 bases). Germline V lookup: CDR1 SGHDT, CDR2 YYEEEE. This CDR3 has 16 residues. V dropped 1 base and J dropped 4 bases, with 16 bases sitting between them. CDR3 sequence reads: CASSLRQGIYSDTQYF. CDR3 nucleotide sequence: TGTGCCAGCAGCTTGAGGCAGGGGATTTATTCAGATACGCAGTATTTT.